This record covers a single TCR beta chain. No antigen is known for it. This sample stems from a study of graft-versus-host responses after intestinal transplantation. Study background: Every recipient had anti-thymocyte globulin induction and approximately three years of tacrolimus plus steroids. Study-wide points: Ileal or blood samples showed some GvH clones first, and such clones were also found in recipient marrow. Among circulating GvH clones, peak levels were associated with early post-transplant declines in HvG clones. Allografts from individuals with graft-donor T cell macrochimerism displayed high graft-versus-host to host-versus-graft clonal ratios.

Produced via immunoSEQ multiplex PCR; TCRdb's table is partial and in-frame only. Of 23,000 or so clones listed, 85% to 95% were seen once; the top ten hold around 0.54%. The ends were cut back, 2 bases at V and 5 bases at J, with 9 bases in the middle. Germline-derived CDR1 and CDR2 are MNHEY and SVGAGI. CDR3 size: 13 residues. The material sequenced was PBMCs, taken 18 days after transplant. This TCR was recovered from a human patient who received an intestinal transplant, so some T cells may come from the graft donor. The gene calls are TRBV6-5 and TRBJ1-2; TRBD1 is a possible D gene (6 bases). CDR3 in amino acids: CASSYTGQYGYTF. In DNA, the CDR3 is TGTGCCAGCAGTTACACAGGGCAGTATGGCTACACCTTC.